This TCR beta chain was captured by sequencing in a study of blood T cell repertoires in COVID-19. About the research overall: Acute and convalescent COVID-19 specimens originated in the United States, Italy and Spain. Nucleic acid was either cDNA or gDNA, and it came from T cells, B-cell-depleted T cells, or PBMCs.

Authors' data handling: Counts of nucleated cells, estimated from reference gene primer amplification, were obtained. Sequencing was performed with immunoSEQ multiplex PCR; in TCRdb, only in-frame clones are kept and a portion is missing. That table is the source of V, J and clone size, and D and trimming were worked out from the DNA. Of some 300,000 clones listed, approximately 89% are singletons. This clone was counted between two and nine times. Specimen: PBMCs or T cells enriched from blood (not recorded which). The TCR was taken from a woman aged 25-40 years who had recovered from COVID-19.

The CDR3 region has the DNA TGTGCCAGTAGTATATCCACAGGGGGCGCTGGGAGCTATGGCTACACCTTC. Its protein product is CASSISTGGAGSYGYTF. The V and J genes are TRBV19 and TRBJ1-2; 9 bases align to TRBD1. Trimming took 2 bases from V and 4 from J; bases not matched to a gene: 11. Germline V gene data show CDR1 as LNHDA and CDR2 as SQIVND (reference sequence). The CDR3 has 17 amino acids. The whole variable domain, filled in from reference TRBV19 and TRBJ1-2, reads DGGITQSPKYLFRKEGQNVTLSCEQNLNHDAMYWYRQDPGQGLRLIYYSQIVNDFQKGDIAEGYSVSREKKESFPLTVTSAQKNPTAFYLCASSISTGGAGSYGYTFGSGTRLTVV.